Following are 17 T cell receptor beta chains from one sample sequenced in a study of human T cells and chemical hapten exposure. Time point indicated: patch test 1, 2 weeks after DPC sensitization. Treatment given: therapeutic diphenylcyclopropenone sensitization with weekly scalp DPC. Whole blood, unfractionated, served as the material for total RNA extraction. TCRdb reprocessed the RACE reads with MiXCR, giving one entry per CDR3 protein. The repertoire has roughly 50,000 distinct CDR3 sequences, roughly 9.6% of them found once; the top ten carry roughly 1.8%. The sequencing here drew on whole blood, taken in connection with sensitization to the hapten diphenylcyclopropenone (DPC). Receptors originate from a woman aged 40-49 years with alopecia areata. Some clones in this sample may be carry-over from other donors' samples.

This clonotype was found many times. The chain has TRBV5-1 and TRBJ1-1; D is unclear. The V end lost 4 bases, the J end lost 0 bases, and 7 bases lay between the germline ends. The CDR3 contains 13 residues. Germline assignment: CDR1 SGHRS and CDR2 YFSETQ. CDR3 nucleotides: TGCGCCAGCAGCAGAGAGTTGAACACTGAAGCTTTCTTT. It translates to CASSRELNTEAFF.

This clonotype was seen more than once but under ten times. The chain has TRBV25-1 and TRBJ1-3; no reliable D call. Looked up from germline, CDR1 is MGHDK and CDR2 is SYGVNS. CDR3 length equals 20 residues. V was shortened by 7 bases and J by 4 bases, with 32 bases between the two germline ends. The CDR3 protein is CASTLLTAAGLLRVGNTIYF. The CDR3 coding sequence is TGTGCCAGCACCCTCCTCACGGCAGCCGGGTTACTCCGCGTCGGAAACACCATATATTTT.

This clonotype has just a few counts. This sequence joins TRBV19 and TRBJ2-1, with 8 bases matching TRBD1. V shed 6 bases and J 0 bases; nucleotides not matched to a gene: 4. Germline CDR1 reads LNHDA; CDR2 reads SQIVND (reference sequence). The CDR3 sequence is 15 residues long. CDR3 nucleotides: TGTGCCAGTAGACGGGACAGGAGCTCCTACAATGAGCAGTTCTTC. Translating gives CASRRDRSSYNEQFF.

This clonotype occurred many times. CDR3 bases: TGTGCCAGCAGTGAAGGGGCGCGGTCCGGGACCGGGGAGCTGTTTTTT. This codes for CASSEGARSGTGELFF. V gene TRBV2 combines with J gene TRBJ2-2; D remains ambiguous. Germline V gene data show CDR1 as SNHLY and CDR2 as FYNNEI. The CDR3 has 16 residues. Trimming cost V 1 base and J 5 bases, with 14 bases left between them.

This rearrangement joins TRBV18 to TRBJ2-1; D ambiguous. Germline assignment: CDR1 KGHSH and CDR2 LQKENI. The V end lost 5 bases, the J end lost 4 bases, and 9 bases lay between the germline ends. The CDR3 totals 13 residues. The CDR3 region has the DNA TGTGCCAGCTCATTGACACTGTACAATGAGCAGTTCTTC. Protein product: CASSLTLYNEQFF.

V usage is TRBV10-3 and J usage is TRBJ2-3; tentative D call: TRBD1 (5 bases). V was shortened by 6 bases and J by 6 bases, with 13 bases between the two germline ends. Germline-derived CDR1 and CDR2 are ENHRY and SYGVKD. This CDR3 has 13 residues. The CDR3 loop is CAIRRGEGDTQYF. The CDR3 nucleotides read TGTGCCATCAGAAGGGGCGAAGGTGATACGCAGTATTTT.

This clonotype was counted once. The junction departs from the called germline gene at one end, perhaps through a read error. The genes are TRBV7-8 and TRBJ2-1; D remains ambiguous. CDR1 is SGHVS and CDR2 is FQNEAQ in the germline V gene. This CDR3 is built from 17 residues. Here the CDR3 DNA reads TGTGTCAGCAGCTTATCGAATTTAGGGCTTTACGATAATGAGCAGTTCTTC. Amino acid sequence: CVSSLSNLGLYDNEQFF.

This sequence joins TRBV5-4 and TRBJ2-7; no clear D. CDR3 length equals 13 residues. V gave up 4 bases and J gave up 3 bases, with 11 bases separating them. CDR1 and CDR2 (germline): SGHNT, YYREEE (reference sequence). In DNA form, the CDR3 reads TGTGCCAGCAGCCTAACGCCACTCTACGAGCAGTACTTC. Translation gives CASSLTPLYEQYF.

The table lists this clonotype with a few counts. The gene calls are TRBV6-1 and TRBJ2-1; 8 bases map to TRBD2. The CDR3 runs 10 residues. Germline CDR1 and CDR2: MNHNS and SASEGT. V lost 6 bases to trimming and J lost 14 bases; unmatched junction nucleotides: 3. CDR3 sequence: CASRLAVEFF. CDR3 sequence (DNA): TGTGCCAGCAGACTAGCGGTAGAGTTCTTC.

This clonotype was seen more than once but under ten times. The rearrangement joins TRBV12-3 or TRBV12-4 to TRBJ2-6; D is unresolved. V lost 0 bases, J lost 0 bases, and 9 bases lay in between. The length of the CDR3 is 17 residues. The CDR3 here is CASSLAFESSGANVLTF. CDR3 nucleotide sequence: TGTGCCAGCAGTTTAGCGTTTGAGAGCTCTGGGGCCAACGTCCTGACTTTC.

This clonotype was seen ten or more times. This chain joins TRBV28 and TRBJ2-1, with a possible D match to TRBD2 (7 bases). The CDR3 has 16 amino acids. CDR1 and CDR2 (germline): MDHEN, SYDVKM. V was pared by 10 bases and J by 7 bases, with 26 bases between. In DNA, the CDR3 is TGTGCCACTACAAGCCCGGGGGGCCCCTTCGGGAATGAGCAGTTCTTC. It specifies CATTSPGGPFGNEQFF.

The chain couples TRBV20-1 to TRBJ2-7; possibly TRBD2 for D (7 bases). V shed 6 bases and J shed 1 base, with 16 bases lying between them. CDR3 length equals 14 residues. CDR1 DFQATT and CDR2 SNEGSKA come from the germline V gene (reference sequence). The CDR3 spells CSAKGGDPSYEQYF. The DNA of the CDR3 is TGCAGTGCAAAGGGGGGGGACCCATCCTACGAGCAGTACTTC.

The chain has TRBV6-2 or TRBV6-3 and TRBJ2-6, with D uncertain. Germline-derived CDR1 and CDR2 are MNHEY and SVGEGT. The CDR3 is made up of 15 amino acids. The germline V and J ends were trimmed by 6 bases and 1 base, with 10 bases remaining between them. This CDR3 is CASRTSPSGANVLTF. Here the CDR3 DNA reads TGTGCCAGCAGGACAAGCCCTTCTGGGGCCAACGTCCTGACTTTC.

This clonotype was recorded a few times. The chain couples TRBV20-1 to TRBJ1-1; TRBD1 is a possible D gene (5 bases). The V gene lost 3 bases and the J gene lost 6 bases, with 20 bases spanning the gap. Germline CDR1 DFQATT, CDR2 SNEGSKA (reference sequence). The CDR3 sequence is 15 residues long. The CDR3 loop is CSARVGTTPEPEAFF. The DNA of the CDR3 is TGCAGTGCTAGGGTCGGGACCACTCCCGAACCTGAAGCTTTCTTT.

This rearrangement joins TRBV12-3 or TRBV12-4 to TRBJ2-1; weak D call: TRBD2 (5 bases). Trimming left V 5 bases short and J 7 bases short, with 12 bases between. The length of the CDR3 is 13 residues. The CDR3 nucleotides are TGTGCCAGCAGTCCGTCTGGAGGAAATGAGCAGTTCTTC. Amino acid sequence: CASSPSGGNEQFF.

The rearrangement links TRBV7-9 to TRBJ1-1, with D perhaps matching TRBD1 (6 bases). CDR1 is SEHNR, CDR2 FQNEAQ, per germline (reference sequence). The germline V and J ends were trimmed by 5 bases and 7 bases, with 11 bases remaining between them. This CDR3 is 12 amino acids long. The CDR3 loop reads CASSLQGIEAFF. In nucleotides, the CDR3 is TGTGCCAGCAGCCTTCAGGGGATTGAAGCTTTCTTT.

This clonotype appeared many times. The chain is built from TRBV6-4 and TRBJ2-1; 8 nucleotides align to TRBD2. CDR1 and CDR2 (germline): MRHNA, SNTAGT. The CDR3 contains 20 residues. V shed 0 bases, J shed 5 bases, and the junction held 18 bases outside the gene matches. CDR3 bases: TGTGCCAGCAGTGACTCCTACGCTGGCTCCGGCGGGGGGTACGACAATGAGCAGTTCTTC. Residues: CASSDSYAGSGGGYDNEQFF.